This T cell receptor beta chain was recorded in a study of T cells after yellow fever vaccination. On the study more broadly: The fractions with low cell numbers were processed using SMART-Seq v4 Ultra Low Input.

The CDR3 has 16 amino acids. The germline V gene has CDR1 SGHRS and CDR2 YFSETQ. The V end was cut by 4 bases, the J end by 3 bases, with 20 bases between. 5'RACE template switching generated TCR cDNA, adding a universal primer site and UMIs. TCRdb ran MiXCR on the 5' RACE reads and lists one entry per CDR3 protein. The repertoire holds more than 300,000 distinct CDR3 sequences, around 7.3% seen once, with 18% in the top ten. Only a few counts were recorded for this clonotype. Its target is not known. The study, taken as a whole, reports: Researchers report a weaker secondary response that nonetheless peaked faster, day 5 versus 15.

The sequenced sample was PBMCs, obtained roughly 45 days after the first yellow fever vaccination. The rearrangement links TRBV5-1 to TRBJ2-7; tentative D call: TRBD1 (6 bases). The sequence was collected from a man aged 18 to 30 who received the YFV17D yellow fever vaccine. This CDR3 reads CASSEPYRAPLYEQYF. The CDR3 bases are TGCGCCAGCAGCGAACCATACAGGGCCCCCCTCTACGAGCAGTACTTC.